These T cell receptor beta chains were read from a single sample in a study of T cell changes during pregnancy in multiple sclerosis. TCRdb keeps only in-frame clones here, not all; method: immunoSEQ multiplex PCR. This table has about 54,000 clones, about nine tenths appearing once. The material was peripheral blood, obtained after pregnancy. Receptors originate from a female donor in good health, enrolled as a control in a pregnancy study. Each CDR3 is given with its conserved first and last residue. Fields, in order: J gene, clone size, D gene, V gene, CDR3 protein, CDR3 DNA. The D gene is left open where the match is weak. Some rows mark clone size as missing; the rest say once, few, many or name a class of expanded clone.

J gene: TRBJ2-1
clone size: NA
D gene: TRBD2
V gene: TRBV7-8
CDR3 protein: CASSEGLAEQFF
CDR3 DNA: TGTGCCAGCAGCGAAGGACTAGCTGAGCAGTTCTTC

J gene: TRBJ1-1
clone size: NA
D gene: NA
V gene: TRBV5-6
CDR3 protein: CASTFTVNTEAFF
CDR3 DNA: TGTGCCAGCACCTTTACAGTGAACACTGAAGCTTTCTTT

J gene: TRBJ1-2
clone size: NA
D gene: NA
V gene: TRBV7-9
CDR3 protein: CASSLHQTAKNYGYTF
CDR3 DNA: TGTGCCAGCAGCTTACATCAGACAGCGAAAAACTATGGCTACACCTTC

J gene: TRBJ2-3
clone size: NA
D gene: TRBD2
V gene: TRBV15
CDR3 protein: CATSRVSLAGAGDTQYF
CDR3 DNA: TGTGCCACCAGCAGAGTCTCCCTAGCGGGAGCCGGAGATACGCAGTATTTT

J gene: TRBJ1-6
clone size: NA
D gene: NA
V gene: TRBV19
CDR3 protein: CASSIPGGGSPLHF
CDR3 DNA: TGTGCCAGTAGTATCCCGGGGGGAGGGTCACCCCTCCACTTT

J gene: TRBJ1-4
clone size: NA
D gene: NA
V gene: TRBV7-9
CDR3 protein: CASSLAGGSEGLFF
CDR3 DNA: TGTGCCAGCAGCTTAGCTGGCGGCTCTGAGGGACTGTTTTTT

J gene: TRBJ2-3
clone size: NA
D gene: TRBD2
V gene: TRBV4-3
CDR3 protein: CASSQSGLAGGPDTQYF
CDR3 DNA: TGCGCCAGCAGCCAATCTGGACTAGCGGGAGGACCAGATACGCAGTATTTT

J gene: TRBJ2-7
clone size: NA
D gene: NA
V gene: TRBV5-1
CDR3 protein: CASSFTGYEQYF
CDR3 DNA: TGCGCCAGCAGCTTTACAGGCTACGAGCAGTACTTC

J gene: TRBJ2-1
clone size: NA
D gene: NA
V gene: TRBV7-2
CDR3 protein: CASSPVDMIGGHEQFF
CDR3 DNA: TGTGCCAGCAGCCCAGTCGACATGATAGGCGGGCATGAGCAGTTCTTC

J gene: TRBJ2-7
clone size: NA
D gene: NA
V gene: TRBV7-9
CDR3 protein: CASSEATPTYEQYF
CDR3 DNA: TGTGCCAGCAGTGAGGCGACGCCTACCTACGAGCAGTACTTC

J gene: TRBJ1-5
clone size: NA
D gene: TRBD1
V gene: TRBV6-5
CDR3 protein: CASRLTTGGDQPQHF
CDR3 DNA: TGTGCCAGCAGACTAACGACAGGGGGGGATCAGCCCCAGCATTTT

J gene: TRBJ1-4
clone size: NA
D gene: NA
V gene: TRBV7-9
CDR3 protein: CASSLEYRVGEKLFF
CDR3 DNA: TGTGCCAGCAGCTTGGAATACAGGGTGGGGGAAAAACTGTTTTTT

J gene: TRBJ1-2
clone size: NA
D gene: NA
V gene: TRBV5-1
CDR3 protein: CASRIEGGSYGYTF
CDR3 DNA: TGCGCCAGCAGAATTGAAGGGGGAAGCTATGGCTACACCTTC

J gene: TRBJ1-4
clone size: NA
D gene: TRBD1
V gene: TRBV5-1
CDR3 protein: CASSLGDSNEKLFF
CDR3 DNA: TGCGCCAGCAGCTTGGGGGACAGTAATGAAAAACTGTTTTTT

J gene: TRBJ1-4
clone size: NA
D gene: NA
V gene: TRBV7-8
CDR3 protein: CASSLSRGANEKLFF
CDR3 DNA: TGTGCCAGCAGCTTAAGTCGGGGGGCTAATGAAAAACTGTTTTTT

J gene: TRBJ1-1
clone size: NA
D gene: TRBD1
V gene: TRBV6-1
CDR3 protein: CASRRTGERAFF
CDR3 DNA: TGTGCCAGCAGGCGGACAGGGGAAAGAGCTTTCTTT

J gene: TRBJ2-7
clone size: NA
D gene: NA
V gene: TRBV7-2
CDR3 protein: CASSPNYPYEQYF
CDR3 DNA: TGTGCCAGCAGCCCTAACTACCCCTACGAGCAGTACTTC

J gene: TRBJ2-3
clone size: NA
D gene: TRBD1
V gene: TRBV25-1
CDR3 protein: CASRKTGLTDTQYF
CDR3 DNA: TGTGCCAGCAGGAAGACAGGGCTCACAGATACGCAGTATTTT

J gene: TRBJ2-7
clone size: NA
D gene: TRBD1
V gene: TRBV6-1
CDR3 protein: CASSEGGTGENEQYF
CDR3 DNA: TGTGCCAGCAGTGAAGGGGGGACAGGGGAAAACGAGCAGTACTTC

J gene: TRBJ1-2
clone size: NA
D gene: NA
V gene: TRBV4-3
CDR3 protein: CASSQDRMTGYGYTF
CDR3 DNA: TGCGCCAGCAGCCAAGACCGAATGACAGGCTATGGCTACACCTTC

J gene: TRBJ2-5
clone size: NA
D gene: NA
V gene: TRBV6-1
CDR3 protein: CASSELSETQYF
CDR3 DNA: TGTGCCAGCAGTGAACTGTCGGAGACCCAGTACTTC

J gene: TRBJ1-2
clone size: once
D gene: NA
V gene: TRBV28
CDR3 protein: CASSFRRGSYGYTF
CDR3 DNA: TGTGCCAGCAGTTTTCGGAGGGGATCCTATGGCTACACCTTC

J gene: TRBJ2-3
clone size: NA
D gene: TRBD2
V gene: TRBV6-4
CDR3 protein: CASSGGFQRGGADTQYF
CDR3 DNA: TGTGCCAGCAGTGGAGGATTCCAGCGGGGGGGCGCAGATACGCAGTATTTT

J gene: TRBJ1-4
clone size: NA
D gene: NA
V gene: TRBV2
CDR3 protein: CASSLDGATNEKLFF
CDR3 DNA: TGTGCCAGCAGCCTAGATGGTGCAACTAATGAAAAACTGTTTTTT

J gene: TRBJ1-6
clone size: NA
D gene: NA
V gene: TRBV14
CDR3 protein: CASSKITGNSPLHF
CDR3 DNA: TGTGCCAGCAGCAAAATCACGGGGAATTCACCCCTCCACTTT

J gene: TRBJ2-3
clone size: NA
D gene: TRBD2
V gene: TRBV7-9
CDR3 protein: CASSYPTSGADTDTQYF
CDR3 DNA: TGTGCCAGCAGCTATCCGACTAGCGGGGCGGACACAGATACGCAGTATTTT

J gene: TRBJ2-5
clone size: NA
D gene: NA
V gene: TRBV18
CDR3 protein: CASSPDRTRRGGTQYF
CDR3 DNA: TGTGCCAGCTCACCGGACCGAACACGGAGGGGAGGGACCCAGTACTTC

J gene: TRBJ1-1
clone size: once
D gene: NA
V gene: TRBV5-1
CDR3 protein: CASTGGQVNTEAFF
CDR3 DNA: TGCGCCAGCACCGGTGGGCAGGTGAACACTGAAGCTTTCTTT

J gene: TRBJ2-1
clone size: NA
D gene: TRBD2
V gene: TRBV28
CDR3 protein: CASSFLPRTSGPNPYNEQFF
CDR3 DNA: TGTGCCAGCAGTTTTCTCCCCCGGACTAGCGGGCCCAACCCCTACAATGAGCAGTTCTTC

J gene: TRBJ1-5
clone size: NA
D gene: NA
V gene: TRBV19
CDR3 protein: CASTTDSLGNQPQHF
CDR3 DNA: TGTGCCAGTACTACGGACTCCCTTGGCAATCAGCCCCAGCATTTT

J gene: TRBJ1-5
clone size: few
D gene: NA
V gene: TRBV28
CDR3 protein: CASSLRQHSNQPQHF
CDR3 DNA: TGTGCCAGCAGTTTGAGACAGCATAGCAATCAGCCCCAGCATTTT

J gene: TRBJ1-6
clone size: once
D gene: TRBD1
V gene: TRBV4-1
CDR3 protein: CASSLDRGSSPLHF
CDR3 DNA: TGCGCCAGCAGCCTCGACAGGGGGAGTTCACCCCTCCACTTT

J gene: TRBJ2-7
clone size: NA
D gene: TRBD1
V gene: TRBV5-5
CDR3 protein: CASSLFPRNRGQNEQYF
CDR3 DNA: TGTGCCAGCAGCCTATTCCCACGGAACAGGGGACAGAACGAGCAGTACTTC

J gene: TRBJ2-1
clone size: NA
D gene: NA
V gene: TRBV5-6
CDR3 protein: CASSVGGGNNEQFF
CDR3 DNA: TGTGCCAGCAGTGTCGGGGGTGGAAACAATGAGCAGTTCTTC

J gene: TRBJ2-3
clone size: NA
D gene: NA
V gene: TRBV5-1
CDR3 protein: CASSLLVGGTDTQYF
CDR3 DNA: TGCGCCAGCAGCTTGTTGGTCGGGGGTACAGATACGCAGTATTTT

J gene: TRBJ1-1
clone size: NA
D gene: NA
V gene: TRBV6-1
CDR3 protein: CASRREGQSFPEAFF
CDR3 DNA: TGTGCCAGCAGAAGAGAAGGACAGTCCTTTCCTGAAGCTTTCTTT

J gene: TRBJ2-5
clone size: NA
D gene: TRBD1
V gene: TRBV4-1
CDR3 protein: CASSQAGTAQETQYF
CDR3 DNA: TGCGCCAGCAGCCAAGCCGGGACAGCCCAAGAGACCCAGTACTTC

J gene: TRBJ2-5
clone size: once
D gene: NA
V gene: TRBV5-1
CDR3 protein: CASSSSGDSQETQYF
CDR3 DNA: TGCGCCAGCAGCTCCTCGGGGGACAGCCAAGAGACCCAGTACTTC

J gene: TRBJ2-3
clone size: NA
D gene: NA
V gene: TRBV19
CDR3 protein: CASRNRVTDTQYF
CDR3 DNA: TGTGCCAGTAGGAACAGGGTCACAGATACGCAGTATTTT

J gene: TRBJ2-7
clone size: once
D gene: NA
V gene: TRBV6-5
CDR3 protein: CASSYSEGTYEQYF
CDR3 DNA: TGTGCCAGCAGTTACTCAGAGGGAACCTACGAGCAGTACTTC

J gene: TRBJ2-1
clone size: NA
D gene: NA
V gene: TRBV7-6
CDR3 protein: CASSLWGPNNEQFF
CDR3 DNA: TGTGCCAGCAGCTTATGGGGGCCTAACAATGAGCAGTTCTTC

J gene: TRBJ2-3
clone size: NA
D gene: NA
V gene: TRBV9
CDR3 protein: CASSPRTDTQYF
CDR3 DNA: TGTGCCAGCAGCCCTAGGACAGATACGCAGTATTTT

J gene: TRBJ2-7
clone size: NA
D gene: NA
V gene: TRBV9
CDR3 protein: CASSVGSGVYEQYF
CDR3 DNA: TGTGCCAGCAGCGTAGGGTCAGGGGTCTACGAGCAGTACTTC

J gene: TRBJ2-7
clone size: NA
D gene: NA
V gene: TRBV6-1
CDR3 protein: CASSVVTGGSYEQYF
CDR3 DNA: TGTGCCAGCAGTGTAGTGACAGGAGGATCCTACGAGCAGTACTTC

J gene: TRBJ1-5
clone size: few
D gene: NA
V gene: TRBV19
CDR3 protein: CASSEQRETPQHF
CDR3 DNA: TGTGCCAGTAGCGAGCAGAGGGAGACTCCCCAGCATTTT

J gene: TRBJ2-1
clone size: once
D gene: NA
V gene: TRBV6-1
CDR3 protein: CASGPGKDYNEQFF
CDR3 DNA: TGTGCCAGCGGACCCGGGAAGGATTACAATGAGCAGTTCTTC

J gene: TRBJ2-3
clone size: once
D gene: TRBD1
V gene: TRBV18
CDR3 protein: CASSPLPYRGGADTQYF
CDR3 DNA: TGTGCCAGCTCACCACTACCATACAGGGGTGGGGCAGATACGCAGTATTTT

J gene: TRBJ2-2
clone size: few
D gene: NA
V gene: TRBV7-2
CDR3 protein: CASSRGQTRQNTGELFF
CDR3 DNA: TGTGCCAGCAGCCGAGGACAAACCCGGCAAAACACCGGGGAGCTGTTTTTT

J gene: TRBJ2-1
clone size: NA
D gene: TRBD2
V gene: TRBV7-2
CDR3 protein: CASSFGGGAWNEQFF
CDR3 DNA: TGTGCCAGCAGCTTCGGCGGGGGGGCTTGGAATGAGCAGTTCTTC

J gene: TRBJ2-5
clone size: NA
D gene: NA
V gene: TRBV5-4
CDR3 protein: CASSLSDSGQETQYF
CDR3 DNA: TGTGCCAGCAGCTTGTCGGACTCGGGCCAAGAGACCCAGTACTTC

J gene: TRBJ1-1
clone size: NA
D gene: TRBD1
V gene: TRBV18
CDR3 protein: CASSQGGAIPEAFF
CDR3 DNA: TGTGCCAGCTCCCAGGGGGGCGCGATCCCTGAAGCTTTCTTT

J gene: TRBJ1-1
clone size: NA
D gene: NA
V gene: TRBV7-9
CDR3 protein: CASSFSKQLNTEAFF
CDR3 DNA: TGTGCCAGCAGCTTTTCTAAACAGCTGAACACTGAAGCTTTCTTT

J gene: TRBJ2-7
clone size: NA
D gene: TRBD2
V gene: TRBV7-2
CDR3 protein: CASSPLGLAGGNSYEQYF
CDR3 DNA: TGTGCCAGCAGCCCCCTTGGGCTAGCGGGAGGGAACTCCTACGAGCAGTACTTC

J gene: TRBJ2-5
clone size: NA
D gene: NA
V gene: TRBV14
CDR3 protein: CASSQEYRNQETQYF
CDR3 DNA: TGTGCCAGCAGCCAAGAGTATAGAAACCAAGAGACCCAGTACTTC

J gene: TRBJ1-3
clone size: few
D gene: NA
V gene: TRBV7-9
CDR3 protein: CASSLTEVSGNTIYF
CDR3 DNA: TGTGCCAGCAGCCTTACGGAGGTCTCTGGAAACACCATATATTTT

J gene: TRBJ2-3
clone size: NA
D gene: TRBD1
V gene: TRBV18
CDR3 protein: CASRPSNRDRHSHTQYF
CDR3 DNA: TGTGCCAGCCGCCCTTCGAACCGGGACAGGCATAGTCATACGCAGTATTTT

J gene: TRBJ2-7
clone size: NA
D gene: NA
V gene: TRBV6-5
CDR3 protein: CASSYSRVSYEQYF
CDR3 DNA: TGTGCCAGCAGTTACTCCCGGGTCTCGTACGAGCAGTACTTC

J gene: TRBJ2-6
clone size: NA
D gene: TRBD1
V gene: TRBV29-1
CDR3 protein: CSVARARGSSGANVLTF
CDR3 DNA: TGCAGCGTGGCACGGGCCAGGGGGTCCTCTGGGGCCAACGTCCTGACTTTC

J gene: TRBJ2-1
clone size: NA
D gene: TRBD2
V gene: TRBV4-3
CDR3 protein: CASSQDHSRTSGRIDEQFF
CDR3 DNA: TGCGCCAGCAGCCAAGATCATTCTAGGACTAGCGGGAGAATCGATGAGCAGTTCTTC